These T cell receptor beta chains were read from a single sample in a study of blood T cell repertoires in COVID-19. The protocol was immunoSEQ multiplex PCR, while the TCRdb copy is restricted to in-frame clones and leaves out a portion. The table records more than 200,000 clones, around nine tenths of them present only once. Sequenced material: peripheral blood. The receptors stem from a man between 25 and 39 years old with active or convalescent COVID-19. Both conserved end residues are trimmed from each CDR3. For some rows the clone size is stated as once, few or many, or as a class when expanded; others skip it.

length	V	size	CDR3
14	TRBV6-6	NA	ASSSNDRSSNEKLF
14	TRBV4-2	NA	ASSQVGGQVEETQY
13	TRBV5-4	NA	ASSFGTGRPGEQF
14	TRBV5-8	NA	ASSSRIAGSTDTQY
15	TRBV19	once	ASSRRSSRHLQETQY
11	TRBV7-8	NA	ASKGGLNSPLH
12	TRBV10-3	NA	AISESTGAGEQY
13	TRBV27	NA	ASSSAQGRGDGYT
11	TRBV30	NA	ARGGQGNSPLH
15	TRBV4-1	NA	ASSQQLTGDFPGELF
11	TRBV6-5	NA	ASRASGNTEAF
15	TRBV10-3	NA	AIICSGAGGTVETQY
13	TRBV7-2	NA	ASSLGTGRHSPLH
13	TRBV11-2	once	ASSLSGESGNTIY
10	TRBV29-1	many	SVRTGDGMLF
12	TRBV21-1	few	AIPGTGVRQPQH
12	TRBV6-5	NA	ASSYLGPNTEAF
11	TRBV19	NA	ASSIDRDYGYT
11	TRBV18	few	ASSPEPGYEQY
13	TRBV25-1	NA	ASSESWGPQRGYT
12	TRBV7-8	NA	ASGKTGRGETQY
12	TRBV7-2	NA	ASSRAGVQETQY
14	TRBV5-1	once	ASSLGRSFLNTEAF
12	TRBV7-9	NA	ASSLSSPGGAQH
11	TRBV7-9	NA	ASRQGVRTEAF
13	TRBV7-2	NA	ASSLVEGMEEKLF
11	TRBV12-3/TRBV12-4	NA	ASRPQGHTEAF
12	TRBV3-1/TRBV3-2	NA	ASSHRPQGSPLH
13	TRBV7-8	NA	ASSLQTGGTDTQY
10	TRBV5-4	NA	ASSFTGYGYT
16	TRBV27	NA	ASSTQTGTGDRDEKLF
13	TRBV18	NA	ASSHLAGDGEKLF
15	TRBV6-2/TRBV6-3	NA	ASSPSGQAIKKIEAF
12	TRBV19	NA	ASSLGRDDSPLH
14	TRBV11-2	NA	ASSFMWTSGYNEQF
14	TRBV5-1	NA	ASSLNSGTGNEKLF
11	TRBV4-1	NA	ASTSAVTGEQF
10	TRBV29-1	NA	SVHARGTEAF
11	TRBV7-9	NA	ASSLGALNEQF
12	TRBV7-9	once	ASSKQTEIYEQY
12	TRBV29-1	NA	SVGSTGLFYEQY
11	TRBV27	NA	ASSGQGGQPQH
13	TRBV9	few	ASSKTSLHPDTQY
12	TRBV4-1	few	ASSPGQEVYGYT
12	TRBV4-2	NA	ASSPPRRQETQY
13	TRBV6-5	NA	ASSLAGGPVYEQF
15	TRBV13	NA	ASSSMSEQGMNTEAF
10	TRBV19	NA	ATQGLSNGYT